This T cell receptor (beta chain) was recorded in a study of primary melanoma T cells and metastatic recurrence (dated by TCRdb to the early 2020s). Study-wide context: A total of roughly 190 primary melanomas made up the cohort, all of stage T2 to T4 and more than 1 mm thick. Whether patient outcome could be predicted by T-cell fraction and T-cell repertoire clonality in primary melanoma tumors was the question this study put to the test. Progression-free survival was the clinical outcome compared against the T-cell fraction measured by TCR beta sequencing. Histopathological grading of tumor-infiltrating lymphocytes served as the comparison point for the T-cell fraction derived from sequencing. The full study reports these points: The authors framed an effective T-cell-mediated antitumor response in primary melanoma only as a suggestion, not a demonstrated mechanism. The tumor T-cell fraction reportedly predicted progression-free survival independently of thickness, ulceration, mitotic rate and age. Compared with adding any other histopathological variable to tumor thickness, adding T-cell fraction reportedly produced a bigger improvement in progression-free survival prediction. Protection appeared to be conferred by a T-cell fraction above 20% regardless of ulceration status, mitotic rate or nodal disease.

Library preparation employed the immunoSEQ multiplex PCR assay. Primary melanoma tumor tissue was subjected to high-throughput sequencing of the T-cell receptor beta chain. The study's processing was this. Repertoire analyses included TCRB CDR3 sharing between samples and the distribution of insertions and deletions. The predictive value of the T-cell fraction was ranked against histopathological variables by a gradient-boosted model. The source is immuneACCESS, and TCRdb retained only in-frame sequences with V and J called. Part of the clones is not carried over; for the studies checked, unresolved V genes explain less than half of this, and the remainder is unexplained. V and J calls and clone size follow that table, whereas D and trimming were derived from the DNA. The sample has roughly 650 clones on record, 85% to 90% of them singletons. The top ten clonotypes cover 16% of the sample. The patients had surgically resected primary melanoma that was considered potentially curable but at risk of metastatic recurrence.

The CDR3 sequence holds 16 residues, the cysteine and phenylalanine included. Only the CDR3 DNA stays, 48 bases, in frame from base 1. The germline V gene sets CDR1 to SGHNT and CDR2 to YENEEA. Trimming accounts for 1 base at V and 1 base at J, while the number of junction bases matched to no gene is 3. A word on this clone: Its antigen is unknown. Nothing much larger sits one base from this clone, and base qualities are not available.

This receptor was identified in a human donor with melanoma. Sequences were obtained from melanoma tumor tissue. Recombination linked TRBV11-3 to TRBJ1-1, and 10 junctional nucleotides match TRBD1. The DNA is TGTGCCAGCAGCTTAGGACAGGGGGCGACGAACACTGAAGCTTTCTTT. This sequence encodes CASSLGQGATNTEAFF. The CDR3, completed at both ends by the reference TRBV11-3 and TRBJ1-1 genes, gives the full variable domain EAGVVQSPRYKIIEKKQPVAFWCNPISGHNTLYWYLQNLGQGPELLIRYENEEAVDDSQLPKDRFSAERLKGVDSTLKIQPAELGDSAVYLCASSLGQGATNTEAFFGQGTRLTVV.